These T cell receptor beta chains were read from a single sample in a study of cytomegalovirus exposure and HLA in healthy donors. Produced via immunoSEQ multiplex PCR; TCRdb's table is partial and in-frame only. The sample has about 120,000 clones, approximately 87% seen once. The specimen sequenced was PBMCs. The receptors were sampled from a man between 18 and 35 years old in good health and CMV-seropositive. Each CDR3 is given with its conserved first and last residue. Each record gives: clone size, D gene, J gene, V gene, CDR3 DNA, CDR3 protein. A D gene is named only where the DNA matches it firmly. Clone size is shown for a subset of rows, as once, few, many or a class of expanded clone.

size: -
D: TRBD1
J: TRBJ1-6
V: TRBV19
DNA: TGTGCCAGTAGGCCGGGACAGGGGTATAATTCACCCCTCCACTTT
CDR3: CASRPGQGYNSPLHF

size: -
D: TRBD2
J: TRBJ2-5
V: TRBV6-4
DNA: TGTGCCAGCAGTGTCCCCCGTTTCGGGTACGGGAGGAAGACCCAGTACTTC
CDR3: CASSVPRFGYGRKTQYF

size: -
D: -
J: TRBJ1-2
V: TRBV4-2
DNA: TGTGCCAGCAGCCAAGAAAGGATGCGGGACTATGGCTACACCTTC
CDR3: CASSQERMRDYGYTF

size: -
D: TRBD1
J: TRBJ2-1
V: TRBV7-9
DNA: TGTGCCAGCAGCCTCCGGGACAGGGATTACAATGAGCAGTTCTTC
CDR3: CASSLRDRDYNEQFF

size: -
D: TRBD1
J: TRBJ2-5
V: TRBV29-1
DNA: TGCAGCGCGGGACAGGGGGGAGAGACCCAGTACTTC
CDR3: CSAGQGGETQYF

size: -
D: TRBD1
J: TRBJ1-5
V: TRBV7-9
DNA: TGTGCCAGCAGCTTAGTGGGACAGGGGGTCGGAGAGGCCCAGCATTTT
CDR3: CASSLVGQGVGEAQHF

size: -
D: -
J: TRBJ2-1
V: TRBV6-5
DNA: TGTGCCAGCAGTTTCCCCACATGGAATGAGCAGTTCTTC
CDR3: CASSFPTWNEQFF

size: few
D: -
J: TRBJ1-1
V: TRBV6-5
DNA: TGTGCCAGCAGGGTCGGTACTGAAGCTTTCTTT
CDR3: CASRVGTEAFF

size: -
D: TRBD1
J: TRBJ1-2
V: TRBV10-1
DNA: TGCGCCAGCAGTGAGTCGAGGACAGGGGATCCTGGCTACACCTTC
CDR3: CASSESRTGDPGYTF

size: once
D: TRBD1
J: TRBJ2-5
V: TRBV9
DNA: TGTGCCAGCAGCCTTTTAGAGGGGGCCGGAGAGACCCAGTACTTC
CDR3: CASSLLEGAGETQYF

size: -
D: TRBD1
J: TRBJ2-3
V: TRBV7-8
DNA: TGTGCCAGCAGCCCGGGACAGCCCACAGATACGCAGTATTTT
CDR3: CASSPGQPTDTQYF

size: -
D: TRBD2
J: TRBJ2-3
V: TRBV2
DNA: TGTGCCAGCACCGGGACTAGCGGCTTCACAGATACGCAGTATTTT
CDR3: CASTGTSGFTDTQYF

size: -
D: TRBD1
J: TRBJ2-1
V: TRBV11-3
DNA: TGTGCCAGCAGCTTAGGGGACAGTAACAATGAGCAGTTCTTC
CDR3: CASSLGDSNNEQFF

size: -
D: -
J: TRBJ2-2
V: TRBV11-1
DNA: TGTGCCAGCAGCTCCGACACCGGGGAGCTGTTTTTT
CDR3: CASSSDTGELFF

size: -
D: TRBD1
J: TRBJ1-4
V: TRBV19
DNA: TGTGCCAGTAGTTACAGGGGGACGACTGATGAAAAACTGTTTTTT
CDR3: CASSYRGTTDEKLFF

size: -
D: -
J: TRBJ1-3
V: TRBV13
DNA: -
CDR3: CASSLVWGSGNTVYF

size: -
D: -
J: TRBJ1-1
V: TRBV30
DNA: TGTGCCTGGAGTGTATTCGGGATATTTAACACTGAAGCTTTCTTT
CDR3: CAWSVFGIFNTEAFF

size: -
D: TRBD1
J: TRBJ1-1
V: TRBV6-5
DNA: TGTGCCAGCCGGAGGGGGCGAGAAGCTTTCTTT
CDR3: CASRRGREAFF

size: -
D: -
J: TRBJ2-7
V: TRBV19
DNA: TGTGCCAGTAGTTCCGGAGGGGAGCAGTACTTC
CDR3: CASSSGGEQYF

size: -
D: TRBD2
J: TRBJ2-3
V: TRBV7-9
DNA: TGTGCCAGCAGCTTACAGGGAGGGGGCACAGATACGCAGTATTTT
CDR3: CASSLQGGGTDTQYF

size: -
D: -
J: TRBJ2-1
V: TRBV27
DNA: TGTGCCAGCACCACCGGGGGGCGATCCAATGAGCAGTTCTTC
CDR3: CASTTGGRSNEQFF

size: -
D: TRBD1
J: TRBJ1-1
V: TRBV30
DNA: TGTGCCTGGATGAACCGACAGGGGGCGGGGGGCTCTTCTGAAGCTTTCTTT
CDR3: CAWMNRQGAGGSSEAFF

size: -
D: TRBD2
J: TRBJ2-1
V: TRBV6-1
DNA: TGTGCCAGCAGCGATATAGCGGGGTCTTACAATGAGCAGTTCTTC
CDR3: CASSDIAGSYNEQFF

size: few
D: TRBD2
J: TRBJ2-7
V: TRBV6-1
DNA: TGTGCCAGCAGTGAAGCGGGTAGCGGGGTTGGGTTC
CDR3: CASSEAGSGVGF

size: -
D: -
J: TRBJ2-7
V: TRBV5-6
DNA: TGTGCCAGCAGCTTTGGCGGCTACGAGCAGTACTTC
CDR3: CASSFGGYEQYF

size: -
D: TRBD1
J: TRBJ2-7
V: TRBV5-6
DNA: TGTGCCAGCAGCTTGGGGACAGGGGGCTCCTACGAGCAGTACTTC
CDR3: CASSLGTGGSYEQYF

size: -
D: -
J: TRBJ2-3
V: TRBV7-2
DNA: TGTGCCAGCAGCCCAAGACTAGCAGATACGCAGTATTTT
CDR3: CASSPRLADTQYF

size: -
D: -
J: TRBJ2-7
V: TRBV6-5
DNA: TGTGCCAGCAGTCCCTTAGAGCAAACCTACGAGCAGTACTTC
CDR3: CASSPLEQTYEQYF